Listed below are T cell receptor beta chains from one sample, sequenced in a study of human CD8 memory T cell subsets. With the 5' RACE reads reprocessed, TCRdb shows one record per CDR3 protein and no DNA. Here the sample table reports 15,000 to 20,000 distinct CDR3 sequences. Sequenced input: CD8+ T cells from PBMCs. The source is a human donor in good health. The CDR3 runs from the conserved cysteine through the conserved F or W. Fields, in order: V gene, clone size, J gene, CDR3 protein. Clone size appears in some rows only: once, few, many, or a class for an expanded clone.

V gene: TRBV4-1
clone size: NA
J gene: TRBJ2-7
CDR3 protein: CASSQWVSYEQYF

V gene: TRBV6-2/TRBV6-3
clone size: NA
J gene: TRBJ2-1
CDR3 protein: CASSYDVSYNEQFF

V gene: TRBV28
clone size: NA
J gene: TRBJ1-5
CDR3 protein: CASSDTNQPQHF

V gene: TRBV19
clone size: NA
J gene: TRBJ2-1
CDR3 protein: CASASGGDGYNEQFF

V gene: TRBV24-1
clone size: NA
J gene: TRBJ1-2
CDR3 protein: CATSDTGTGGYGYTF

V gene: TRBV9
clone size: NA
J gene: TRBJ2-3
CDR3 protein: CASSVGDSGRDYTDTQYF

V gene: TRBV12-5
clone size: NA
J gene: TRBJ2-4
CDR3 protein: CASGLVGNLAKNIQYF

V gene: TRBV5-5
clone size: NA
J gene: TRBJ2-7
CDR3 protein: CASSSGTAFYEQYF

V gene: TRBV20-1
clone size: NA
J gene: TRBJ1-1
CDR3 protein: CSARDTANTEAFF

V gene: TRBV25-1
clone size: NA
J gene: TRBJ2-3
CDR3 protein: CASSESRSLTDTQYF

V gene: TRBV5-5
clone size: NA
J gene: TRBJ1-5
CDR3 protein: CASSSTYREAGNQPQHF

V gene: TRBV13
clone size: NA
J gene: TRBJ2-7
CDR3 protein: CASSSPRGLAAYEQYF

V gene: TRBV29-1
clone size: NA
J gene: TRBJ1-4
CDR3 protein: CSVEDRSEGARKLFF

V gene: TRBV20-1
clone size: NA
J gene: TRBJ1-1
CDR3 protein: CSARPRHANTEAFF

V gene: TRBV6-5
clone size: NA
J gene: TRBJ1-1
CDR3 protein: CASTLSGMTFF

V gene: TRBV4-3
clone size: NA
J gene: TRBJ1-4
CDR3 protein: CASSQEPVPSNEKLFF

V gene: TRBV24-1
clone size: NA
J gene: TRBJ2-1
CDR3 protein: CATSDEGLAGGPVNEQFF

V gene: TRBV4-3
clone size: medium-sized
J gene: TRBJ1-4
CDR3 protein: CASSPHRAGEKLFF

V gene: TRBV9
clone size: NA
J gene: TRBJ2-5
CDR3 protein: CASSSQGETQYF

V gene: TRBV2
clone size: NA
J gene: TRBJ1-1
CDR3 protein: CASGGKSTEAFF

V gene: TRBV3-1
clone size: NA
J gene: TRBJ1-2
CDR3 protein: CASSQDGDRLYGYTF

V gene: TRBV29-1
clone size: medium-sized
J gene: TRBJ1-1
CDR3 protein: CSVKTGGAGNTEAFF

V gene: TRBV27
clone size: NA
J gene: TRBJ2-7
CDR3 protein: CASRQSGQPYEQYF

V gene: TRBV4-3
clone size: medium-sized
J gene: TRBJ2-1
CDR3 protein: CASSQDVASGLYNEQFF

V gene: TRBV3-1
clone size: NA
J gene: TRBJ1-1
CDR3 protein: CASSQEFTMGTEAFF

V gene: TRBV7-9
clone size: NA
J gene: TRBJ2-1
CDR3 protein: CASSSGGHGEFF

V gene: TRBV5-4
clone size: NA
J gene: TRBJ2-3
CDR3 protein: CASSFFPRTKETDTQYF

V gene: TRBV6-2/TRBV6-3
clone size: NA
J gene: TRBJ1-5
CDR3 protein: CASSLLNSNQPQHF

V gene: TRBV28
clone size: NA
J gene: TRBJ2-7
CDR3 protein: CASSSGQGAHEQYF

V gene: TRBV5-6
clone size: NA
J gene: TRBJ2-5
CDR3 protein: CASSLSTVQETQYF

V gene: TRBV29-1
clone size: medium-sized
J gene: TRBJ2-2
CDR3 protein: CSVGWSSGGFIGELFF

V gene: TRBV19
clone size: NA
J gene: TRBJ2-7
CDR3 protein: CASSMGRAYEQYF

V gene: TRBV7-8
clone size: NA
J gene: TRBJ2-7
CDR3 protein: CASSLGSGISYEQYF

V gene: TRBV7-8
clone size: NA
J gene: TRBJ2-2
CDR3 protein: CASSFRLAGDLNPNTGELFF

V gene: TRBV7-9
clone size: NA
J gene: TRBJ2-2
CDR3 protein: CASSSTRQGPGELFF

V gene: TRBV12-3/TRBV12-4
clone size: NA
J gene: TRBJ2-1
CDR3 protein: CASSSTTGSPHNEQFF

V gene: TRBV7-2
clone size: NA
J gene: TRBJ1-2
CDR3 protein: CASSPDRKPNYGYTF

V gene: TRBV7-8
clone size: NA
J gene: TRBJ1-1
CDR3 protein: CATHPGFMNTEAFF

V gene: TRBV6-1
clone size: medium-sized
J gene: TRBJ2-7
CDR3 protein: CASSEEIWVTYEQYF

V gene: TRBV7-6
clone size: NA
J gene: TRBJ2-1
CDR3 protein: CASSSQGHEQFF

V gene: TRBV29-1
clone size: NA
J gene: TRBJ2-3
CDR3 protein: CSVGGRTSTDTQYF

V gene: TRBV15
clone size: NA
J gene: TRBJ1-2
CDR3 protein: CATSRTESYGYTF

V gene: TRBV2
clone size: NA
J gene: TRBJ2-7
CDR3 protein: CASRTPDSSYEQYF

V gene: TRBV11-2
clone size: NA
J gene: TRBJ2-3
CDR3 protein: CASSIWGGQYDTQYF

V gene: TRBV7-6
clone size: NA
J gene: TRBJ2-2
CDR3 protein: CASSWTNTGELFF

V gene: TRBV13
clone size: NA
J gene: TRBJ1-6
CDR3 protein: CASSSGQGRGALHF

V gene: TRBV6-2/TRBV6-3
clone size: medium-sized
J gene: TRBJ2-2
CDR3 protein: CASSATGGTGELFF

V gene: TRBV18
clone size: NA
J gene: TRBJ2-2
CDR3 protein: CASSPKTDGGELFF

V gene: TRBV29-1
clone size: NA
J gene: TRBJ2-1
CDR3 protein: CSVMRGSSYNEQFF

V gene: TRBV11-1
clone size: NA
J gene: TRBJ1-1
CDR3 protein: CASLDREAEAFF

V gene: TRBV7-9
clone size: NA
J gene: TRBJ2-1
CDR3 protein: CASGRANNEQFF

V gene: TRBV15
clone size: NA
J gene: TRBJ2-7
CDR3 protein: CATSGTRAPRGSYEQYF

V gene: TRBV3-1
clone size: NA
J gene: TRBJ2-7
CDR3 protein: CASSQEGTGGLYEQYF

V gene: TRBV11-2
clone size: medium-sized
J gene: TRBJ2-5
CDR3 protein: CASSPTSAQETQYF

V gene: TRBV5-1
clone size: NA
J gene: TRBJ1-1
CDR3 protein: CASSSTGGTEAFF

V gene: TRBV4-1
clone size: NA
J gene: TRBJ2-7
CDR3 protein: CASSPSRAQRHEQYF

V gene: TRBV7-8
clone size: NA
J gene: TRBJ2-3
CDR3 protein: CASRRLVGQGATDTQYF

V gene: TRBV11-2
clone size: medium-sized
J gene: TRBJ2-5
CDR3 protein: CASSFYPRTAKETQYF